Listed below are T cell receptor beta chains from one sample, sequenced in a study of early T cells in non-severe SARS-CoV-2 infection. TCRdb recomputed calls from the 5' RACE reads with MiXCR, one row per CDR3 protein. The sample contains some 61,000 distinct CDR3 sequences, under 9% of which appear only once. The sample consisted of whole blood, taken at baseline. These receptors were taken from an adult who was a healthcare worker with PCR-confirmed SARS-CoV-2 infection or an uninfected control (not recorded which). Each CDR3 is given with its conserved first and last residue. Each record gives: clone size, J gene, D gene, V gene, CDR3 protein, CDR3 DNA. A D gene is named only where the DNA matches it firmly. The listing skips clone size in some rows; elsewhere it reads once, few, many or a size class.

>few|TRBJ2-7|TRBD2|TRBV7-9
CASSQLTSGRAVQYF
TGTGCCAGCAGCCAATTGACTAGCGGGAGGGCTGTGCAGTACTTC
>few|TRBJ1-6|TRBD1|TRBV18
CALSLGQGNSPLHF
TGTGCCCTCTCACTTGGACAGGGGAATTCACCCCTCCACTTT
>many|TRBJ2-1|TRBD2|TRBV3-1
CASSQGRGGYNEQFF
TGTGCCAGCAGCCAAGGGCGGGGGGGCTACAATGAGCAGTTCTTC
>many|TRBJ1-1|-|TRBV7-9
CASSFSEGDTEAFF
TGTGCCAGCAGCTTTAGTGAAGGGGACACTGAAGCTTTCTTT
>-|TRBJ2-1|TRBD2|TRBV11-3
CASSRTSGGNNEQFF
TGTGCCAGCAGCCGGACTAGCGGGGGTAACAATGAGCAGTTCTTC
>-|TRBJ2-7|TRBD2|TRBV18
CASSPPGRADYEQYF
TGTGCCAGCTCACCACCCGGGAGGGCCGACTACGAGCAGTACTTC
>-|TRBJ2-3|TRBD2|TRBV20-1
CSAQKRGHTDTQYF
TGCAGTGCTCAAAAGCGGGGGCACACAGATACGCAGTATTTT
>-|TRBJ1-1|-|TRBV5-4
CASSPGALGSAFF
TGTGCCAGCAGCCCAGGGGCTCTCGGCTCAGCTTTCTTT
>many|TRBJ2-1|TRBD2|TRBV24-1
CATSGTSGSKNEQFF
TGTGCCACCAGTGGGACTAGCGGGAGTAAGAATGAGCAGTTCTTC
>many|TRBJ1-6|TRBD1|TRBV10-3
CAISPTGVGSPLHF
TGTGCCATCAGTCCGACAGGGGTCGGTTCACCCCTCCACTTT
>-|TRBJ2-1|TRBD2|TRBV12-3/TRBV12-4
CASTPRTSGVYNEQFF
TGTGCCAGCACACCCCGGACTAGCGGGGTCTACAATGAGCAGTTCTTC
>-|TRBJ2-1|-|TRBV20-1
CSAGRGSYNEQFF
TGCAGTGCTGGAAGGGGTTCCTACAATGAGCAGTTCTTC
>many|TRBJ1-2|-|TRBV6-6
CASSYSLLDTGYTF
TGTGCCAGCAGTTACTCCCTTCTAGACACTGGCTACACCTTC
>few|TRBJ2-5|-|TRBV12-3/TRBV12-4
CATSLGHQYQETQYF
TGTGCCACCTCCCTTGGGCACCAGTACCAAGAGACCCAGTACTTC
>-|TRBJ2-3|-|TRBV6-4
CASSVSSATDTQYF
TGTGCCAGCAGTGTGTCTTCAGCAACAGATACGCAGTATTTT
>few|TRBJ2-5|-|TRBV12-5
CASAQGETQYF
TGTGCTAGTGCCCAGGGGGAGACCCAGTACTTC
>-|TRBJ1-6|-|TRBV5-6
CASSLYSSSYNSPLHF
TGTGCCAGCAGCTTGTACAGTAGCTCCTATAATTCACCCCTCCACTTT
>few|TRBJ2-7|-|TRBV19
CASGFPRALFYEQYF
TGTGCCAGTGGGTTCCCCCGGGCATTGTTCTACGAGCAGTACTTC
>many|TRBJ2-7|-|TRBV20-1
CSARTPSSYEQYF
TGCAGTGCTAGGACCCCAAGCTCCTACGAGCAGTACTTC
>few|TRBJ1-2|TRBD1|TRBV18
CASSPGQGAGYTF
TGTGCCAGCTCCCCCGGACAGGGCGCGGGCTACACCTTC
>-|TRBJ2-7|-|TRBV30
CASGVKGVFSYEQYF
TGTGCCTCAGGGGTAAAAGGGGTCTTCTCCTACGAGCAGTACTTC
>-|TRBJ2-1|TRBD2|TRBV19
CASKESPSGANEQFF
TGTGCCAGTAAAGAGAGCCCTAGCGGGGCCAATGAGCAGTTCTTC
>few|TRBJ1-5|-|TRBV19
CASRASPLNQPQHF
TGTGCCAGTAGGGCCTCCCCCCTCAATCAGCCCCAGCATTTT
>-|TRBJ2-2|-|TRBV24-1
CATSDTFGELFF
TGTGCCACCAGTGATACATTCGGGGAGCTGTTTTTT
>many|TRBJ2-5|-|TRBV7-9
CASSPRFGGRKGGETQYF
TGTGCCAGCAGCCCAAGATTCGGGGGGCGAAAAGGGGGAGAGACCCAGTACTTC
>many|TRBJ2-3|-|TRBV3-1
CASSQQGTDTQYF
TGTGCCAGCAGCCAACAAGGCACAGATACGCAGTATTTT
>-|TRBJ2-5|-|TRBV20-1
CSARVPGRTQYF
TGCAGTGCTAGAGTCCCCGGCCGGACCCAGTACTTC
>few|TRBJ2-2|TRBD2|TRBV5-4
CASSQTSPPLSGVNTGELFF
TGTGCCAGCAGCCAAACGTCACCTCCTCTGAGCGGGGTGAACACCGGGGAGCTGTTTTTT
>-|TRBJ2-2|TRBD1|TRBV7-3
CASSLKTGGRMNTGELFF
TGTGCCAGCAGCTTAAAAACAGGGGGCCGAATGAACACCGGGGAGCTGTTTTTT
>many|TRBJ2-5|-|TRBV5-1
CASSFTGETQYF
TGCGCCAGCAGCTTCACCGGGGAGACCCAGTACTTC
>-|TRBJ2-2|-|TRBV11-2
CASSFKLTGELFF
TGTGCCAGCAGCTTTAAGCTAACCGGGGAGCTGTTTTTT
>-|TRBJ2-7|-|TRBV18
CASSPSGPVYEQYF
TGTGCCAGCTCACCATCGGGACCGGTCTACGAGCAGTACTTC
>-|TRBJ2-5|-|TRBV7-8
CASSLGPAETQYF
TGTGCCAGCAGCTTAGGGCCCGCGGAGACCCAGTACTTC
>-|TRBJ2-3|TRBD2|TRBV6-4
CASSDSTAGGTDTQYF
TGTGCCAGCAGTGACTCGACAGCGGGAGGCACAGATACGCAGTATTTT
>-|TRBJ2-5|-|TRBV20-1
CSARDIGVADETQYF
TGCAGTGCTAGAGATATCGGAGTAGCGGATGAGACCCAGTACTTC
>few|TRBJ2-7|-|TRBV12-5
CASGFSGYYEQYF
TGTGCTAGTGGTTTCAGCGGGTACTACGAGCAGTACTTC
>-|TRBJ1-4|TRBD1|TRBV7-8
CASSLTGRATNEKLFF
TGTGCCAGCAGCCTGACAGGGCGGGCAACTAATGAAAAACTGTTTTTT
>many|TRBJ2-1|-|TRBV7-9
CASSDPGSPYNEQFF
TGTGCCAGCAGCGACCCTGGGAGTCCCTACAATGAGCAGTTCTTC
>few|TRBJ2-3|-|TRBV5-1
CASSLLAGTGIGHDTQYF
TGCGCCAGCAGCTTGCTTGCGGGAACGGGGATTGGTCATGATACGCAGTATTTT